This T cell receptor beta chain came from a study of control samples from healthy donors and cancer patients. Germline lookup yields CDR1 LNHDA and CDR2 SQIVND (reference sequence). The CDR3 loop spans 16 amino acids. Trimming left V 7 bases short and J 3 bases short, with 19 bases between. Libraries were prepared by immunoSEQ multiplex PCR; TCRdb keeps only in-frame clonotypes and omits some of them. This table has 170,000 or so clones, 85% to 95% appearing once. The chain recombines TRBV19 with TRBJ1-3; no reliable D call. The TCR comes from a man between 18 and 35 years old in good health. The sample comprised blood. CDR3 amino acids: CASNEGGRRNGNTIYF. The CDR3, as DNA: TGTGCCAGTAACGAGGGCGGGCGGAGGAATGGAAACACCATATATTTT. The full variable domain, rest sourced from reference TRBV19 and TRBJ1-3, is DGGITQSPKYLFRKEGQNVTLSCEQNLNHDAMYWYRQDPGQGLRLIYYSQIVNDFQKGDIAEGYSVSREKKESFPLTVTSAQKNPTAFYLCASNEGGRRNGNTIYFGEGSWLTVV.